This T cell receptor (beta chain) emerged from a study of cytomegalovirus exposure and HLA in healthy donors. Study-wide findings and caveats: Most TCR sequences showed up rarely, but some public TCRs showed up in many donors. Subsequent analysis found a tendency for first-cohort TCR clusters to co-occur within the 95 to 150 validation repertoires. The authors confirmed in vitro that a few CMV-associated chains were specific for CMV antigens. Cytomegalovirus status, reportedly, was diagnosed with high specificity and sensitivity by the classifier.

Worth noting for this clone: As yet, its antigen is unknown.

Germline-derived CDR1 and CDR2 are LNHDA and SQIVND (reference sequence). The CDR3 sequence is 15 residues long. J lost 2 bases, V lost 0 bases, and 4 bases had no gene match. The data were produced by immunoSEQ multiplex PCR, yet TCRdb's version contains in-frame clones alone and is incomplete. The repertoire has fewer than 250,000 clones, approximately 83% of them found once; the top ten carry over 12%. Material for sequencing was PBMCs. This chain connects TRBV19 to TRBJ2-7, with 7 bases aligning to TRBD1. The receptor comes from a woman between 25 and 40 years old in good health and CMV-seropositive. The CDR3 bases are TGTGCCAGTAGTATAGAACAGGGGACCCCCTACGAGCAGTACTTC. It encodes CASSIEQGTPYEQYF.